Presented here are 5 T cell receptor beta chains from one specimen sequenced in a study of blood T cell repertoires in COVID-19. The table came from immunoSEQ multiplex PCR; TCRdb's copy has only in-frame clones and leaves some out. The sample gives approximately 180,000 clones, more than 75% of which show up once; roughly a sixth is in the top ten. The specimen sequenced was PBMCs or T cells enriched from blood (not recorded which). The receptors derive from a woman in her forties or fifties with acute COVID-19.

The chain employs TRBV24-1 and TRBJ2-1; possibly TRBD2 for D (7 bases). The CDR3 is 13 amino acids. Germline values: CDR1 KGHDR, CDR2 SFDVKD. The V end lost 7 bases, the J end lost 8 bases, and 14 bases lay between the germline ends. The CDR3 sequence: CATRERGADEQFF. The CDR3 region has the DNA TGTGCCACCAGAGAACGGGGGGCTGATGAGCAGTTCTTC.

This clone was seen a handful of times. Here the CDR3 DNA reads TGTGCCAGTAGTGCGGGGGGGTTCGGGGAGCTGTTTTTT. Amino acid sequence: CASSAGGFGELFF. The chain links TRBV19 to TRBJ2-2; 9 bases line up with TRBD2. The CDR3 has 13 amino acids. Germline loops: CDR1 LNHDA, CDR2 SQIVND (reference sequence). The trim removed 5 bases at V and 7 bases at J, leaving 2 bases unmatched.

The V call is TRBV10-3, the J call TRBJ1-2, with 9 bases lining up with TRBD1. There are 14 residues in the CDR3. Unmatched junction bases numbered 5, after V lost 3 bases and J lost 6 bases. CDR1 is ENHRY and CDR2 is SYGVKD in the germline V gene. This CDR3 reads CAISETGGADGYTF. CDR3 DNA sequence: TGTGCCATCAGTGAAACAGGGGGCGCGGATGGCTACACCTTC.

The chain is built from TRBV5-1 and TRBJ1-1, with D possibly matching TRBD1 (5 bases). Trimming took off 0 bases at V and 7 bases at J, with 10 bases between the two ends. The germline V gene encodes CDR1 SGHRS and CDR2 YFSETQ. The CDR3 is 13 residues long. The CDR3 loop is CASSLVPGGEAFF. CDR3 bases: TGCGCCAGCAGCTTGGTACCGGGGGGTGAAGCTTTCTTT.

V usage is TRBV5-1 and J usage is TRBJ2-1, with D maybe TRBD1 (6 bases). With 4 bases removed from V and 5 bases from J, the gap between germline ends came to 13 bases. Germline lookup yields CDR1 SGHRS and CDR2 YFSETQ. The CDR3 is 14 residues long. The CDR3 DNA reads as TGCGCCAGCAGCCCAAAGACAGGCAACAATGAGCAGTTCTTC. Its protein product is CASSPKTGNNEQFF.